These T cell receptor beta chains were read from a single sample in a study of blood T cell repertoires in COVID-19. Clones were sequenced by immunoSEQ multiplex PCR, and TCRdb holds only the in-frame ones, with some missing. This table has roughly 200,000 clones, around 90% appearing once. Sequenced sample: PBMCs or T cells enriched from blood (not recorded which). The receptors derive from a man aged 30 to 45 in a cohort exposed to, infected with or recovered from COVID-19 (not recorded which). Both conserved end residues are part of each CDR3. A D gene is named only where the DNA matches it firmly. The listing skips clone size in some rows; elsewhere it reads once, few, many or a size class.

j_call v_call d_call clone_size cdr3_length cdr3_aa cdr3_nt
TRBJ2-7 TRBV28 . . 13 CASSLYLGYEQYF TGTGCCAGCAGTTTATATCTAGGCTACGAGCAGTACTTC
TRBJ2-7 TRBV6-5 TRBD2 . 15 CASSYWTSGIHEQYF TGTGCCAGCAGTTATTGGACTAGCGGGATCCACGAGCAGTACTTC
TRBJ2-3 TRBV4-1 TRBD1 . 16 CASSLVRDRDPDTQYF TGCGCCAGCAGCCTCGTGAGGGACAGGGACCCAGATACGCAGTATTTT
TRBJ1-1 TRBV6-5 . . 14 CASSYNRERTEAFF TGTGCCAGCAGTTACAACAGGGAAAGAACTGAAGCTTTCTTT
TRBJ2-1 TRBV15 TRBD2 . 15 CATSRDLAGDREQFF TGTGCCACCAGCAGAGATCTGGCGGGAGACCGTGAGCAGTTCTTC
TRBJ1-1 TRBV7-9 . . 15 CASSLVILGNTEAFF TGTGCCAGCAGCTTAGTAATCCTCGGGAACACTGAAGCTTTCTTT
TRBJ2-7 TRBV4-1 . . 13 CASSQDGVYEQYF TGCGCCAGCAGCCAAGACGGGGTCTACGAGCAGTACTTC
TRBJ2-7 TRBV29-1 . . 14 CSVDPGERASEQYF TGCAGCGTTGACCCCGGGGAGCGGGCCAGCGAGCAGTACTTC
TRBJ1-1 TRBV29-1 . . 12 CSVVAGATEAFF TGCAGCGTTGTGGCAGGGGCCACTGAAGCTTTCTTT
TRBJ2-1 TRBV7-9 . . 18 CASSLDARGASSYNEQFF TGTGCCAGCAGCTTAGATGCCCGCGGGGCTAGCTCCTACAATGAGCAGTTCTTC
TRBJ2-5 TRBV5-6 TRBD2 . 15 CASSPGLAGGETQYF TGTGCCAGCAGCCCGGGACTAGCGGGAGGAGAGACCCAGTACTTC
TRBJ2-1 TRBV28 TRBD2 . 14 CASSFFLAVNEQFF TGTGCCAGCAGTTTCTTCCTAGCGGTAAATGAGCAGTTCTTC
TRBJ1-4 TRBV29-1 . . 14 CSVERPGLNGKLFF TGCAGCGTTGAAAGGCCAGGTTTGAATGGAAAACTGTTTTTT
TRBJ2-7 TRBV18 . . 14 CASSPSLSGSRPYF TGTGCCAGCTCACCGAGTCTTTCCGGGAGTCGTCCGTACTTC
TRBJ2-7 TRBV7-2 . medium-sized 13 CASSLTQGYEQYF TGTGCCAGCAGCCTCACCCAGGGTTACGAGCAGTACTTC
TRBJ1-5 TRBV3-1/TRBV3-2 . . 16 CASSQGAGQGNQPQHF TGTGCCAGCAGCCAAGGGGCAGGGCAGGGCAATCAGCCCCAGCATTTT
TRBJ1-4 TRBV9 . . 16 CASSVVDTATNEKLFF TGTGCCAGCAGCGTAGTGGACACGGCTACTAATGAAAAACTGTTTTTT
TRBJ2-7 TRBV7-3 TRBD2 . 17 CASSPGPPLAGGYEQYF TGTGCCAGCAGCCCGGGACCGCCACTAGCGGGAGGTTACGAGCAGTACTTC
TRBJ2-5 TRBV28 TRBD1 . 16 CASGETGGASGETQYF TGTGCCAGCGGGGAGACAGGGGGCGCGTCGGGGGAGACCCAGTACTTC
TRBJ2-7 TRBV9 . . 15 CASSVTGIGSYEQYF TGTGCCAGCAGCGTGACCGGGATCGGGTCCTACGAGCAGTACTTC
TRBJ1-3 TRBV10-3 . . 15 CAISAGTRGGNTIYF TGTGCCATCAGCGCCGGCACACGGGGGGGAAACACCATATATTTT
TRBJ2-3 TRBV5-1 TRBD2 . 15 CASSRTSGSTDTQYF TGCGCCAGCAGCCGGACTAGCGGGAGCACAGATACGCAGTATTTT
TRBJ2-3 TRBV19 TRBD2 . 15 CASSKREMNTDTQYF TGTGCCAGTAGTAAGCGGGAGATGAACACAGATACGCAGTATTTT
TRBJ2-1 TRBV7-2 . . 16 CASSLVGSNSYNEQFF TGTGCCAGCAGCTTAGTAGGGAGTAACTCCTACAATGAGCAGTTCTTC
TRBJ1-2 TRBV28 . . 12 CASSLSNYGYTF TGTGCCAGCAGTTTAAGCAACTATGGCTACACCTTC
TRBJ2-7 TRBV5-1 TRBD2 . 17 CASSLFGLAGGGYEQYF TGCGCCAGCAGCCTATTTGGACTAGCGGGAGGCGGTTACGAGCAGTACTTC
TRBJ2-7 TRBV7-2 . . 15 CASSLRLTRSYEQYF TGTGCCAGCAGCTTAAGACTGACTAGATCCTACGAGCAGTACTTC
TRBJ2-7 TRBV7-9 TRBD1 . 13 CASQQGASYEQYF TGTGCCAGCCAACAGGGGGCATCGTACGAGCAGTACTTC
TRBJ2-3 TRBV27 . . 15 CASSLSLINTDTQYF TGTGCCAGCAGTTTGAGCCTGATTAACACAGATACGCAGTATTTT
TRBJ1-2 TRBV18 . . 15 CASSPRAGDGYGYTF TGTGCCAGCTCACCGAGGGCAGGGGATGGTTATGGCTACACCTTC
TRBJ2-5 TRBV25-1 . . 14 CASSEWYSRETQYF TGTGCCAGCAGTGAATGGTACAGCAGAGAGACCCAGTACTTC
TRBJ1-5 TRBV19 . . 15 CASSIVSFRNQPQHF TGTGCCAGTAGTATAGTTTCATTTCGCAATCAGCCCCAGCATTTT
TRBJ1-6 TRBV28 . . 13 CASRVAGNSPLHF TGTGCCAGCAGAGTGGCGGGGAACTCACCCCTCCACTTT
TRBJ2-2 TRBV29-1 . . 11 CSVVLVSELFF TGCAGCGTTGTCCTAGTCTCGGAGCTGTTTTTT
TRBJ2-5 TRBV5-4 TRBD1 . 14 CASSLGDREETQYF TGTGCCAGCAGCCTCGGGGACAGGGAAGAGACCCAGTACTTC
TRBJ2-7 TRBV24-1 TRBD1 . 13 CATSDTPTGEQYF TGTGCCACCAGTGACACCCCGACAGGGGAGCAGTACTTC
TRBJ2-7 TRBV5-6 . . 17 CASSLGLSVGGPPQQYF TGTGCCAGCAGCTTGGGGCTCTCTGTGGGAGGCCCTCCCCAGCAGTACTTC
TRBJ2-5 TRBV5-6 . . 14 CASTLATVQETQYF TGTGCCAGCACCCTAGCCACAGTACAAGAGACCCAGTACTTC
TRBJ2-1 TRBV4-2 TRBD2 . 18 CASSPVPGLDVSYNEQFF TGTGCCAGCAGTCCAGTACCGGGACTAGATGTCTCCTACAATGAGCAGTTCTTC
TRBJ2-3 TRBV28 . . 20 CASTTRRALKGQGNTDTQYF TGTGCCAGCACCACCCGAAGGGCACTGAAAGGGCAGGGGAACACAGATACGCAGTATTTT
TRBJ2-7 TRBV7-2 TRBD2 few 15 CASSSTSGWGHEQYF TGTGCCAGCAGCTCTACTAGCGGATGGGGCCACGAGCAGTACTTC
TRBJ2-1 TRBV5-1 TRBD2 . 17 CASSLGSWREKANEQFF TGCGCCAGCAGCTTGGGGTCTTGGCGGGAGAAAGCGAATGAGCAGTTCTTC
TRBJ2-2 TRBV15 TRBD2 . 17 CATSRGASGSGTGELFF TGTGCCACCAGCAGAGGGGCTAGCGGGAGTGGAACCGGGGAGCTGTTTTTT
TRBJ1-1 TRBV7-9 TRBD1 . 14 CASSLPDRDTEAFF TGTGCCAGCAGCCTCCCAGACAGGGACACTGAAGCTTTCTTT
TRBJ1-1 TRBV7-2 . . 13 CASSLGGTTEAFF TGTGCCAGCAGCTTAGGAGGCACCACTGAAGCTTTCTTT
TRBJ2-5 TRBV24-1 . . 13 CATGRRGRETQYF TGTGCCACCGGTCGGCGAGGCCGAGAGACCCAGTACTTC
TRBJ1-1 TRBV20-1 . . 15 CSASGRAQENTEAFF TGCAGTGCTAGTGGCAGGGCTCAGGAGAACACTGAAGCTTTCTTT
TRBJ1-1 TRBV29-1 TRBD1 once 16 CSVSGQPENMLTEAFF TGCAGCGTCTCGGGACAGCCAGAAAATATGCTCACTGAAGCTTTCTTT
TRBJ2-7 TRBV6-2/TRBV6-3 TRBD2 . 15 CASSYLAGGSYEQYF TGTGCCAGCAGTTATCTAGCGGGAGGTTCCTACGAGCAGTACTTC
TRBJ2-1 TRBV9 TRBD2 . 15 CASSVGLATYNEQFF TGTGCCAGCAGCGTCGGACTAGCGACCTACAATGAGCAGTTCTTC
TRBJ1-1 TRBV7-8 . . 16 CASSLVSGALNTEAFF TGTGCCAGCAGCTTGGTCTCAGGGGCTTTGAACACTGAAGCTTTCTTT
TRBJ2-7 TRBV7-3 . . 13 CASSQGRGYEQYF TGTGCCAGCAGCCAAGGCAGAGGCTACGAGCAGTACTTC
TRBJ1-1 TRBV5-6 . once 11 CASSFRSEAFF TGTGCCAGCAGCTTTCGGTCTGAAGCTTTCTTT